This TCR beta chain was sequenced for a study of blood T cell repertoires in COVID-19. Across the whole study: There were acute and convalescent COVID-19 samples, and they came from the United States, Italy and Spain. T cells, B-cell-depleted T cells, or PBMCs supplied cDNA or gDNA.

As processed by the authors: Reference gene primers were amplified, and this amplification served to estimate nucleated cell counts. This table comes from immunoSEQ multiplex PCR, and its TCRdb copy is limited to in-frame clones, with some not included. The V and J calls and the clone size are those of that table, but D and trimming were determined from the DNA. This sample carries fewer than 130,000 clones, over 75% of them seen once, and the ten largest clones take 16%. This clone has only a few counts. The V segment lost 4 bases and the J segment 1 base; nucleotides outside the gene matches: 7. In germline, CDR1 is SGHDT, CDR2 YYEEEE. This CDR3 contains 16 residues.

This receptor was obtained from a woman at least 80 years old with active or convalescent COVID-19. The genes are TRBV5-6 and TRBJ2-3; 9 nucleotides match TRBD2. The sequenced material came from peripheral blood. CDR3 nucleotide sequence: TGTGCCAGCAGCATACAGACTAGCGGAGGCACAGATACGCAGTATTTT. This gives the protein CASSIQTSGGTDTQYF.